This TCR beta chain was recovered during a study of OX40 agonist ivuxolimab in advanced cancers. Profiling relied on immunoSEQ multiplex PCR, and the TCRdb table lists in-frame clones only, not all of them. The profile covers fewer than 35,000 clones, with over 85% appearing a single time and approximately 0.9% taken by the ten largest. CDR3 length equals 14 residues. Germline values: CDR1 MNHNY, CDR2 SVGAGI (reference sequence). V lost 6 bases to trimming and J lost 6 bases; unmatched junction nucleotides: 6. The source was CD4+ or CD8+ T cells sorted from blood, collected in a trial of the OX40 agonist ivuxolimab. This chain joins TRBV6-6 and TRBJ2-7; TRBD1 agrees at 12 bases. This sequence originates from an adult with an advanced solid tumor such as melanoma, head and neck, liver or kidney cancer. The CDR3 DNA sequence: TGTGCCAGCAGCGGGACAGGGGGCAGGGGCGAGCAGTACTTC. This encodes CASSGTGGRGEQYF.